This T cell receptor beta chain appears in the sequencing data of a study of T-cell memory formation after mild COVID-19. About the study: Largely donor-specific TCR clusters were found. General study points: Cross-reactive memory appears to have joined, as suggested by some responding clones showing up in pre-infection memory. Chiefly within CM and EM were the contracting CD4+ clones; CD8+ ones were within EMRA.

Per germline, CDR1 ENHRY and CDR2 SYGVKD. Between the trimmed V and J ends, which lost 8 bases and 3 bases, there was a span of 14 bases. This CDR3 region has 13 residues. Each CDR3 protein gets one entry after TCRdb re-called the 5' RACE reads with MiXCR. Seen here are fewer than 700,000 distinct CDR3 sequences, about 20% observed once, and the top ten hold more than 10%. A note on this clonotype: Its antigen remains unidentified.

The chain couples TRBV10-3 to TRBJ2-7; D not resolved. The source material was PBMCs or a T cell subset sorted from them (not recorded which). The source is an adult woman who had mild COVID-19 (a few samples of this study predate the infection). Cell type and time point are not known. CDR3 coding DNA: TGTGCCATCCGACTCAACCTCAACTACGAGCAGTACTTC. This gives the protein CAIRLNLNYEQYF.